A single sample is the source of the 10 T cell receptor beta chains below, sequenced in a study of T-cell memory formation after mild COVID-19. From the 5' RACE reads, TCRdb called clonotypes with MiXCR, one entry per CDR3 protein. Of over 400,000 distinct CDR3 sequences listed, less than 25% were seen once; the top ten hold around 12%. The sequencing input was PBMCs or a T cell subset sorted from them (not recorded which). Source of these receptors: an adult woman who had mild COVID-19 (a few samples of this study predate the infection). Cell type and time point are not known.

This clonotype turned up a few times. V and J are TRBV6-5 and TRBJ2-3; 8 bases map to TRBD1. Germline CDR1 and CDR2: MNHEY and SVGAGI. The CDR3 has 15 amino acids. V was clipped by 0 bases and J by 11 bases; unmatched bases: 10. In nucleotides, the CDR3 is TGTGCCAGCAGTTACTCACTAATGGACAGGGCCATGCAGTATTTT. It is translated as CASSYSLMDRAMQYF.

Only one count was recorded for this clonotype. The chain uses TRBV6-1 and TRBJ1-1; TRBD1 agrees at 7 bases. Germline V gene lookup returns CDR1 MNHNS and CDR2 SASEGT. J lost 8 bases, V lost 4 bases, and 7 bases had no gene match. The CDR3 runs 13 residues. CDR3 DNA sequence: TGTGCCAGCAGTGCGGGCCAGGGGGACGAAGCTTTCTTT. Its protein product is CASSAGQGDEAFF.

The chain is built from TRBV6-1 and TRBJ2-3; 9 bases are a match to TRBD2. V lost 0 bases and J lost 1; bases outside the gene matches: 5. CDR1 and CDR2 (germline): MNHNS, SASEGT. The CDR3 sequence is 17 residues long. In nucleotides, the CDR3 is TGTGCCAGCAGTGAAGCAGCTAGCGGGGCGCGCACAGATACGCAGTATTTT. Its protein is CASSEAASGARTDTQYF.

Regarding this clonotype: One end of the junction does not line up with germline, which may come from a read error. The CDR3, as DNA: TGCGCCAGCAGCCATTTTACAGGGACTAGTGAAAAACTGTTTTTT. Translation: CASSHFTGTSEKLFF. V gene TRBV4-1 combines with J gene TRBJ1-4; a possible D gene is TRBD1 (6 bases). The CDR3 extends over 15 amino acids. Germline loops: CDR1 MGHRA, CDR2 YSYEKL.

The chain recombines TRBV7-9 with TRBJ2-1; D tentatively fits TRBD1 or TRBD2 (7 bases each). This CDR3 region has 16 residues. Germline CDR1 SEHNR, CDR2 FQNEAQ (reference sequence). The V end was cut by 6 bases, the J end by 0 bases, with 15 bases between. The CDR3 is CASRPGGRASYNEQFF. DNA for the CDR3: TGTGCCAGCAGGCCAGGGGGGAGGGCCTCCTACAATGAGCAGTTCTTC.

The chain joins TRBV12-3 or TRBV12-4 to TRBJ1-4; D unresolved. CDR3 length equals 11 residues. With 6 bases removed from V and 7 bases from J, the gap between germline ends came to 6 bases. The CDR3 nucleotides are TGTGCCAGCAGCGAAGGTGAAAAACTGTTTTTT. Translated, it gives CASSEGEKLFF.

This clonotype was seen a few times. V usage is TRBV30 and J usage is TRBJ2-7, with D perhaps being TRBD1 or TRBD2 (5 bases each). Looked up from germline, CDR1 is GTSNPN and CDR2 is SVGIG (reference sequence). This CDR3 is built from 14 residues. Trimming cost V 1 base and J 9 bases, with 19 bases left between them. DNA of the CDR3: TGTGCCTGGAGTGACCCGGGACGGATCATAGGGCAGTACTTC. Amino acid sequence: CAWSDPGRIIGQYF.

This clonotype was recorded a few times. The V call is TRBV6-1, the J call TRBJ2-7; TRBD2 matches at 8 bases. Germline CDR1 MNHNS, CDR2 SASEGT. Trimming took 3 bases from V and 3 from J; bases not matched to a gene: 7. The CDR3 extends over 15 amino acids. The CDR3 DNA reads TGTGCCAGCAGTGACCCGGGGGGGACCCGCTACGAGCAGTACTTC. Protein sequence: CASSDPGGTRYEQYF.

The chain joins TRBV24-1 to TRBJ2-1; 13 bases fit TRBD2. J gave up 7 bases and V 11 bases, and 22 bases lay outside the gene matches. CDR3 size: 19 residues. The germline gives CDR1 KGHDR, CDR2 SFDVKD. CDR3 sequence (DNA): TGTGCCATCTCCTCCCCCGGGACTAGCGGGACAGAGGAGATAAATGAGCAGTTCTTC. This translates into CAISSPGTSGTEEINEQFF.

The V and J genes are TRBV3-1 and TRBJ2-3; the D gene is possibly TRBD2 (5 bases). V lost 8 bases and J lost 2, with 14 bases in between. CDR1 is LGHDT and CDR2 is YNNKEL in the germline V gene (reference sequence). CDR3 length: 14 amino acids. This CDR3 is CASRRMSYTDTQYF. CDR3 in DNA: TGTGCCAGCCGGAGGATGTCTTACACAGATACGCAGTATTTT.